These T cell receptor beta chains were read from a single sample in a study of shared clonotypes between healthy human individuals. The assay was immunoSEQ multiplex PCR, and TCRdb's table has in-frame clones only and misses some. The data contain about 1.5 million clones, under 99% of them singletons. Sequencing used naive CD4+ T cells sorted from blood. The receptors were sampled from a man aged 30 to 39 in good health. The CDR3 runs from the conserved cysteine through the conserved F or W. The D gene is left open where the match is weak. The size entry is marked missing in some rows and otherwise reads once, few, many or a size class.

clone_size j_call v_call d_call cdr3_aa cdr3_nt
- TRBJ2-7 TRBV5-1 TRBD1 CASSAGQGAFEQYF TGCGCCAGCAGCGCCGGACAGGGGGCGTTTGAGCAGTACTTC
once TRBJ1-2 TRBV11-2 TRBD1 CASSLGQDYGYTF TGTGCCAGCAGCCTAGGACAGGACTATGGCTACACCTTC
- TRBJ2-5 TRBV10-3 - CAINQGYQETQYF TGTGCCATCAATCAGGGTTACCAAGAGACCCAGTACTTC
- TRBJ1-1 TRBV5-1 - CASSLNVNTEAFF TGCGCCAGCAGCTTGAATGTGAACACTGAAGCTTTCTTT
- TRBJ2-3 TRBV7-3 - CASSLWGSTDTQYF TGTGCCAGCAGCTTATGGGGCAGCACAGATACGCAGTATTTT
- TRBJ2-7 TRBV7-8 TRBD2 CASSHQSMTSGSYEQYF TGTGCCAGCAGCCACCAAAGTATGACTAGCGGGAGCTACGAGCAGTACTTC
- TRBJ2-1 TRBV4-2 - CASSQEHTSGTEQFF TGTGCCAGCAGCCAAGAGCACACCTCAGGGACTGAGCAGTTCTTC
- TRBJ1-5 TRBV6-5 - CASSYTLSQPQHF TGTGCCAGCAGTTACACCTTATCTCAGCCCCAGCATTTT
- TRBJ1-5 TRBV6-5 - CASSYSNPGVGQPQHF TGTGCCAGCAGTTACTCGAACCCCGGGGTCGGTCAGCCCCAGCATTTT
- TRBJ1-5 TRBV6-6 - CASSHDPNQPQHF TGTGCCAGCAGTCACGACCCGAATCAGCCCCAGCATTTT
- TRBJ1-3 TRBV5-1 TRBD1 CASSLTGAISGNTIYF TGCGCCAGCAGCTTGACAGGGGCCATCTCTGGAAACACCATATATTTT
- TRBJ2-2 TRBV11-2 - CASRTVAPNTGELFF TGTGCCAGCAGGACAGTGGCCCCGAACACCGGGGAGCTGTTTTTT
- TRBJ2-3 TRBV15 - CATSRDEGGAGTDTQYF TGTGCCACCAGCAGAGATGAGGGCGGGGCCGGCACAGATACGCAGTATTTT
- TRBJ1-1 TRBV19 - CASSRTEEAFF TGTGCCAGTAGTAGGACAGAAGAAGCTTTCTTT
- TRBJ2-2 TRBV2 - CASTLWVTGELFF TGTGCCTCTACCCTCTGGGTCACCGGGGAGCTGTTTTTT
- TRBJ2-1 TRBV5-8 - CASSFGARKDNEQFF TGTGCCAGCAGCTTTGGTGCCAGGAAAGACAATGAGCAGTTCTTC
- TRBJ2-1 TRBV6-1 TRBD1 CASSVTGGRNEQFF TGTGCCAGCAGTGTCACAGGGGGCAGAAATGAGCAGTTCTTC
- TRBJ2-7 TRBV5-4 - CASSLAGTGPYEQYF TGTGCCAGCAGCTTGGCCGGGACTGGCCCCTACGAGCAGTACTTC
- TRBJ2-1 TRBV7-6 TRBD1 CASSPQPGQGGYNEQFF TGTGCCAGCAGCCCCCAACCCGGACAGGGGGGGTACAATGAGCAGTTCTTC
- TRBJ2-1 TRBV19 - CASTPGVGGNEQFF TGTGCCAGTACCCCAGGGGTAGGGGGCAATGAGCAGTTCTTC
- TRBJ2-2 TRBV19 TRBD2 CASSMFTSGIKAGELFF TGTGCCAGTAGTATGTTTACTAGCGGGATAAAGGCCGGGGAGCTGTTTTTT
- TRBJ1-3 TRBV5-1 TRBD1 CASSGGQAFSGNTIYF TGCGCCAGCAGCGGCGGACAGGCCTTCTCTGGAAACACCATATATTTT
- TRBJ2-2 TRBV2 TRBD2 CASSVTSGRGTGELFF TGTGCCAGCAGCGTGACTAGCGGGAGGGGGACCGGGGAGCTGTTTTTT
once TRBJ1-5 TRBV10-3 - CAISESKGQPQHF TGTGCCATCAGTGAGTCGAAGGGGCAGCCCCAGCATTTT
- TRBJ1-2 TRBV28 - CASSSRGLGKGNLFYGYTF TGTGCCAGCAGTTCGAGGGGTTTGGGGAAGGGAAATCTTTTCTATGGCTACACCTTC
- TRBJ2-1 TRBV30 - CAWSKTAGSNEQFF TGTGCCTGGAGTAAGACGGCAGGCTCGAATGAGCAGTTCTTC
once TRBJ2-2 TRBV28 - CASIRMNTGELFF TGTGCCAGCATCAGGATGAACACCGGGGAGCTGTTTTTT
- TRBJ2-1 TRBV28 - CASTDPQRQFF TGTGCCAGCACCGACCCTCAACGGCAGTTCTTC
once TRBJ2-3 TRBV14 - CASSQVVRRDGTQYF TGTGCCAGCAGCCAAGTCGTTAGGCGCGACGGTACGCAGTATTTT
- TRBJ2-1 TRBV2 - CASRGNEQFF TGTGCCAGCAGGGGCAATGAGCAGTTCTTC
- TRBJ2-1 TRBV15 - CATSRDIGHNEQFF TGTGCCACCAGCAGAGATATTGGGCACAATGAGCAGTTCTTC
- TRBJ2-4 TRBV5-8 - CASSLVAKNIQYF TGTGCCAGCAGCTTGGTGGCCAAAAACATTCAGTACTTC
- TRBJ1-4 TRBV25-1 TRBD1 CASSGQGVLGEKLFF TGTGCCAGCAGTGGACAGGGGGTATTAGGTGAAAAACTGTTTTTT
- TRBJ1-1 TRBV7-9 - CASRSIKGEAFF TGTGCCAGCCGTTCGATAAAAGGGGAAGCTTTCTTT
- TRBJ2-3 TRBV18 TRBD2 CASSPLGLAGGTDTQYF TGTGCCAGCTCACCCCTGGGACTAGCGGGCGGCACAGATACGCAGTATTTT
- TRBJ2-1 TRBV9 - CASSVDREISYNEQFF TGTGCCAGCAGCGTAGACAGGGAAATCTCCTACAATGAGCAGTTCTTC
- TRBJ1-5 TRBV6-6 - CASSQFSNQPQHF TGTGCCAGCAGCCAGTTCAGCAATCAGCCCCAGCATTTT